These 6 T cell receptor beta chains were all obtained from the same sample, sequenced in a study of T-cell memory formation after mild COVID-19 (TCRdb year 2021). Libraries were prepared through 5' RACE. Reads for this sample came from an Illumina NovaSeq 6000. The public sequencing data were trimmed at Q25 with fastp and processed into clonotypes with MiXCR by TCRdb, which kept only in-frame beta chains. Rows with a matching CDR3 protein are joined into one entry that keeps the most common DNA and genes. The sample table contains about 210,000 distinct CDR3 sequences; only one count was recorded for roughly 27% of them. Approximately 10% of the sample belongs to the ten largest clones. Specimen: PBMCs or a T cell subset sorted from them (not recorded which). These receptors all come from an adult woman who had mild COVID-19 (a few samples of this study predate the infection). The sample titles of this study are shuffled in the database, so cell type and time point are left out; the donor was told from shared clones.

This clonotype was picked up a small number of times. CDR3 nucleotides: TGTGCCAGCTCACCAGGACAGGACTTCTACGAGCAGTACTTC. It encodes CASSPGQDFYEQYF. This chain uses TRBV18 with TRBJ2-7; 7 positions agree with TRBD1. Losses at the gene ends were 2 bases for V and 3 bases for J; bases not matched to a gene: 4. CDR3 length: 14 amino acids. The V gene's germline CDR1 is KGHSH and CDR2 LQKENI.

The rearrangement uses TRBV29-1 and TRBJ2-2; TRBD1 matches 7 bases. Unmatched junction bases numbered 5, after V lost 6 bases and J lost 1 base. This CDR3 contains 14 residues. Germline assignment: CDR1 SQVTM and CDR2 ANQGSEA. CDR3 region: CSVGTAKNTGELFF. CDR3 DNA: TGCAGCGTGGGGACAGCCAAGAACACCGGGGAGCTGTTTTTT.

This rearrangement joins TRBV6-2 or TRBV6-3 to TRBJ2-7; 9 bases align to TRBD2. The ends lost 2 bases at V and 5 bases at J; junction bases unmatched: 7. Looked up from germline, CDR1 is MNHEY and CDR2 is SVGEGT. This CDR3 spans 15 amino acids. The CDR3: CASSYLDIAGDEQYF. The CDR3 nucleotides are TGTGCCAGCAGTTACCTCGATATAGCGGGAGACGAGCAGTACTTC.

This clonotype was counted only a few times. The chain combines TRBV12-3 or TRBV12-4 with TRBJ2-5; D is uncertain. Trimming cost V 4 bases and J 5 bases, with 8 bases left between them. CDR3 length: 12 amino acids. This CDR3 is CASSWNGETQYF. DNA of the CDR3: TGTGCCAGCAGTTGGAACGGTGAGACCCAGTACTTC.

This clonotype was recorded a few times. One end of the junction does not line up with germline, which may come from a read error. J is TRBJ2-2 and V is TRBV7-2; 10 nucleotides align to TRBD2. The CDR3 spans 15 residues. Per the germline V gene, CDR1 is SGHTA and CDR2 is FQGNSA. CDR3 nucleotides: TGTGCTAGCAGCTTCGGGACTAGCGTTACCGGGGAGCTGTTTTTT. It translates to CASSFGTSVTGELFF. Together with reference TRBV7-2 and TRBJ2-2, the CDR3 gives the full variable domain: GAGVSQSPSNKVTEKGKDVELRCDPISGHTALYWYRQSLGQGLEFLIYFQGNSAPDKSGLPSDRFSAERTGGSVSTLTIQRTQQEDSAVYLCASSFGTSVTGELFFGEGSRLTVL.

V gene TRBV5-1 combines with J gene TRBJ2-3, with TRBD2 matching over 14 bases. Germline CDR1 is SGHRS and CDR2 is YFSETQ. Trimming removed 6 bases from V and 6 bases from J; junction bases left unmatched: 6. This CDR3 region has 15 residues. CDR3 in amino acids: CASTQGLAGADTQYF. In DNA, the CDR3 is TGCGCCAGCACCCAGGGACTAGCGGGAGCGGATACGCAGTATTTT. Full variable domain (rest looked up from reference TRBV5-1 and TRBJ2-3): KAGVTQTPRYLIKTRGQQVTLSCSPISGHRSVSWYQQTPGQGLQFLFEYFSETQRNKGNFPGRFSGRQFSNSRSEMNVSTLELGDSALYLCASTQGLAGADTQYFGPGTRLTVL.